This entry lists 27 T cell receptor beta chains sequenced from one sample in a study of neurological immune-mediated disorders. TCRdb re-called the 5' RACE reads with MiXCR, one entry per CDR3 protein. The sample has 45,000 to 50,000 distinct CDR3 sequences, 3% seen once. Sequencing input: PBMCs. Every receptor here comes from a woman in her forties or fifties with multiple sclerosis.

This clonotype was picked up many times. J is TRBJ2-2 and V is TRBV6-6; TRBD2 agrees at 9 bases. The CDR3 runs to 16 residues. V lost 0 bases, J lost 9 bases, and 8 bases stayed unmatched. Germline V gene data show CDR1 as MNHNY and CDR2 as SVGAGI (reference sequence). DNA of the CDR3: TGTGCCAGCAGTTACTCGCCGAGCGGGGGGTTAAGGGAGCTGTTTTTT. Its protein is CASSYSPSGGLRELFF.

This clonotype was counted at least ten times. This sequence joins TRBV20-1 and TRBJ2-2, with a tentative D call TRBD2 (6 bases). CDR3 length: 16 amino acids. The V end was cut by 2 bases, the J end by 0 bases, with 13 bases between. Germline CDR1 is DFQATT and CDR2 is SNEGSKA (reference sequence). The CDR3 reads CSARRESFANTGELFF. For the CDR3, the DNA is TGCAGTGCTAGACGGGAGTCGTTCGCGAACACCGGGGAGCTGTTTTTT.

This clonotype was detected ten times or more. This chain connects TRBV12-3 or TRBV12-4 to TRBJ1-5, with D possibly being TRBD1 (5 bases). The CDR3 loop spans 12 amino acids. V lost 6 bases to trimming and J lost 6 bases, with 9 bases between them. DNA of the CDR3: TGTGCCAGCAGCACCGGGGCTCAGCCCCAGCATTTT. Its translation is CASSTGAQPQHF.

This clonotype has more than one count but fewer than ten. This chain joins TRBV18 and TRBJ1-1; D is possibly TRBD1 (5 bases). V lost 3 bases and J 5 bases, leaving 10 bases between the germline ends. Germline V gene sequence: CDR1 KGHSH, CDR2 LQKENI. This CDR3 is 13 amino acids long. CDR3 loop: CASSPRRETEAFF. In DNA form, the CDR3 reads TGTGCCAGCTCACCTCGCAGGGAGACTGAAGCTTTCTTT.

This clonotype was detected ten times or more. The chain combines TRBV12-3 or TRBV12-4 with TRBJ2-7; possibly TRBD2 for D (6 bases). V dropped 3 bases and J dropped 0 bases, with 12 bases sitting between them. The CDR3 is 15 residues long. The CDR3 protein is CASSLGLPGSYEQYF. DNA of the CDR3: TGTGCCAGCAGTTTGGGACTCCCTGGCTCCTACGAGCAGTACTTC.

This clonotype was recorded many times. The chain has TRBV7-8 and TRBJ2-7; the D gene is possibly TRBD2 (7 bases). This CDR3 is 12 amino acids long. The V end lost 3 bases, the J end lost 7 bases, and 10 bases lay between the germline ends. Germline V gene lookup returns CDR1 SGHVS and CDR2 FQNEAQ. In DNA form, the CDR3 reads TGTGCCAGCAGCTTGGGGGGGCGGGAGCAGTACGTC. It is translated as CASSLGGREQYV.

Regarding this clonotype: A much larger clone is a single base away; this may be a read error. In this CDR3 the conserved last residue, phenylalanine or tryptophan, is missing, so a read error is likely. The rearrangement joins TRBV5-1 to TRBJ2-7; no reliable D call. This CDR3 spans 12 amino acids. The germline V gene encodes CDR1 SGHRS and CDR2 YFSETQ. Trimming left V 4 bases short and J 4 bases short, with 9 bases between. This chain's CDR3 is CASSQVRYEQYI. Written as DNA, the CDR3 is TGCGCCAGCAGCCAAGTCCGTTACGAGCAGTACATC.

This clonotype has a count of ten or more. This chain joins TRBV2 and TRBJ1-1; 9 bases fit TRBD1. The CDR3 spans 14 residues. The V and J ends lost 7 bases and 5 bases, in that order; junction bases with no gene match: 8. Germline loops: CDR1 SNHLY, CDR2 FYNNEI. CDR3 sequence reads: CASTKGQGGTEAFF. The CDR3 coding sequence is TGTGCCAGCACTAAGGGACAGGGAGGGACTGAAGCTTTCTTT.

This clonotype showed up many times. This chain connects TRBV18 to TRBJ2-7; perhaps TRBD1 as D (6 bases). Looked up from germline, CDR1 is KGHSH and CDR2 is LQKENI. The CDR3 sequence is 15 residues long. V lost 2 bases and J 1 base, leaving 12 bases between the germline ends. The CDR3 here is CASSPFATGSYEQYF. The CDR3 bases are TGTGCCAGCTCACCATTCGCCACAGGGTCCTACGAGCAGTACTTC. Looking up the rest from reference TRBV18 and TRBJ2-7 gives the full variable domain: NAGVMQNPRHLVRRRGQEARLRCSPMKGHSHVYWYRQLPEEGLKFMVYLQKENIIDESGMPKERFSAEFPKEGPSILRIQQVVRGDSAAYFCASSPFATGSYEQYFGPGTRLTVT.

This clonotype was seen many times. This rearrangement joins TRBV11-1 to TRBJ2-2; TRBD2 might be the D (5 bases). This CDR3 spans 21 amino acids. Germline V CDR1 and CDR2: SGHAT, FQDESV (reference sequence). Deletions cut 5 bases from V and 3 bases from J, with 31 bases between. The DNA for the CDR3 is TGTGCCAGCAGCCCCATACGGGCCGTCCCCCGCCAACGAGGGTACACCGGGGAGCTGTTTTTT. Protein sequence: CASSPIRAVPRQRGYTGELFF.

This clonotype was found many times. The chain has TRBV20-1 and TRBJ2-5; no firm D call. Germline loops: CDR1 DFQATT, CDR2 SNEGSKA (reference sequence). The CDR3 extends over 13 amino acids. Deletions cut 4 bases from V and 4 bases from J, with 13 bases between. The CDR3 reads CSATMSVIETQYF. In DNA form, the CDR3 reads TGCAGTGCTACTATGAGCGTAATAGAGACCCAGTACTTC.

This clonotype was seen many times. The genes are TRBV4-1 and TRBJ2-3; 11 nucleotides agree with TRBD2. Unmatched junction bases numbered 3, after V lost 0 bases and J lost 1 base. The CDR3 sequence is 17 residues long. CDR1 is MGHRA and CDR2 is YSYEKL in the germline V gene. CDR3 region: CASSQEGGLAGTDTQYF. As DNA, the CDR3 is TGCGCCAGCAGCCAAGAGGGGGGACTAGCGGGCACAGATACGCAGTATTTT.

This clonotype was counted ten times or more. The V call is TRBV10-3, the J call TRBJ2-1; TRBD2 matches at 11 bases. V lost 5 bases and J lost 2; bases outside the gene matches: 11. The CDR3 loop spans 18 amino acids. Germline loops: CDR1 ENHRY, CDR2 SYGVKD. DNA for the CDR3: TGTGCCATCAGTCGTCGTCTAGCGGGGGGTCCAACCTACAATGAGCAGTTCTTC. This gives the protein CAISRRLAGGPTYNEQFF.

This clonotype has at least ten counts. The V call is TRBV28, the J call TRBJ2-1; TRBD2 matches 10 bases. The CDR3 consists of 18 residues. The germline V gene has CDR1 MDHEN and CDR2 SYDVKM. V lost 3 bases and J lost 0; bases outside the gene matches: 8. The CDR3: CASSFPSSGRSSYNEQFF. CDR3 bases: TGTGCCAGCAGTTTCCCGAGTAGCGGGAGGAGCTCCTACAATGAGCAGTTCTTC.

This clonotype appeared many times. The J gene is TRBJ1-1, the V gene TRBV6-5; 8 nucleotides align to TRBD1. Losses at the gene ends were 10 bases for V and 4 bases for J; bases not matched to a gene: 14. Germline CDR1 is MNHEY and CDR2 is SVGAGI. The CDR3 covers 15 residues. The CDR3 spells CAISSSGGIRTEAFF. The CDR3 nucleotides read TGTGCCATCTCATCCTCAGGGGGCATTCGCACTGAAGCTTTCTTT.

This clonotype occurred many times. J is TRBJ2-3 and V is TRBV4-1; TRBD2 agrees at 10 bases. The length of the CDR3 is 17 residues. V gave up 3 bases and J gave up 1 base; unmatched junction bases: 7. Germline loops: CDR1 MGHRA, CDR2 YSYEKL. The CDR3 region is CASSQWGGTSGTDTQYF. CDR3 DNA: TGCGCCAGCAGCCAGTGGGGCGGGACTAGCGGCACAGATACGCAGTATTTT.

In this sample, this clonotype turned up a few times. The chain couples TRBV2 to TRBJ2-3; no reliable D call. V was shortened by 6 bases and J by 1 base, with 14 bases between the two germline ends. The CDR3 extends over 15 amino acids. The germline gives CDR1 SNHLY, CDR2 FYNNEI. For the CDR3, the DNA is TGTGCCAGCAGCCACAGAGTAACCCGCACAGATACGCAGTATTTT. Encoded protein: CASSHRVTRTDTQYF.

This clonotype was observed at least ten times. This sequence joins TRBV5-1 and TRBJ2-1; D not certain. Trimming stripped 0 bases from V and 3 bases from J, with 13 bases between. Germline-derived CDR1 and CDR2 are SGHRS and YFSETQ. The CDR3 is 16 amino acids. The CDR3 DNA reads TGCGCCAGCAGCTTGGGGGCAGGAACGCACTACAATGAGCAGTTCTTC. Its translation is CASSLGAGTHYNEQFF.

This clonotype was picked up many times. The CDR3 bases are TGCGCCAGCGGAGTAGCGAACACCGGGGAGCTGTTTTTT. Protein product: CASGVANTGELFF. The rearrangement uses TRBV5-1 and TRBJ2-2; no reliable D call. V shed 7 bases and J shed 0 bases, with 7 bases lying between them. This CDR3 contains 13 residues. CDR1 and CDR2 (germline): SGHRS, YFSETQ. The full variable domain, with the rest looked up from reference TRBV5-1 and TRBJ2-2, is KAGVTQTPRYLIKTRGQQVTLSCSPISGHRSVSWYQQTPGQGLQFLFEYFSETQRNKGNFPGRFSGRQFSNSRSEMNVSTLELGDSALYLCASGVANTGELFFGEGSRLTVL.

This clonotype was seen at least ten times. The rearrangement uses TRBV28 and TRBJ1-5; 8 bases map to TRBD1. The CDR3 sequence is 15 residues long. The V segment lost 6 bases and the J segment 7 bases; nucleotides outside the gene matches: 11. In germline, CDR1 is MDHEN, CDR2 SYDVKM. The chain's CDR3 is CASRTYQGAGQPQHF. The CDR3 DNA follows: TGTGCCAGCAGGACTTATCAGGGGGCGGGACAGCCCCAGCATTTT. The full variable domain, rest sourced from reference TRBV28 and TRBJ1-5, is DVKVTQSSRYLVKRTGEKVFLECVQDMDHENMFWYRQDPGLGLRLIYFSYDVKMKEKGDIPEGYSVSREKKERFSLILESASTNQTSMYLCASRTYQGAGQPQHFGDGTRLSIL.

In this sample, this clonotype turned up many times. The chain links TRBV5-1 to TRBJ1-1; TRBD1 might be the D (6 bases). The CDR3 spans 14 residues. Trimming pared 4 bases from V and 1 base from J, leaving 11 bases between. CDR1 is SGHRS and CDR2 is YFSETQ in the germline V gene. CDR3 coding DNA: TGCGCCAGCAGCGGGGGGGCAGCGAACACTGAAGCTTTCTTT. It translates to CASSGGAANTEAFF.

This clonotype was observed at least ten times. This rearrangement joins TRBV6-1 to TRBJ1-5; tentative D call: TRBD1 (6 bases). The V end lost 9 bases, the J end lost 9 bases, and 24 bases lay between the germline ends. CDR1 and CDR2 from the germline V gene are MNHNS and SASEGT. The CDR3 consists of 15 residues. CDR3 amino acids: CASQGQGLGRGPQHF. The CDR3 DNA sequence: TGTGCCAGTCAGGGGCAGGGACTGGGCCGGGGGCCCCAGCATTTT.

The chain links TRBV7-9 to TRBJ1-2, with a possible D match to TRBD1 (5 bases). Trimming left V 5 bases short and J 0 bases short, with 10 bases between. Germline loops: CDR1 SEHNR, CDR2 FQNEAQ (reference sequence). The CDR3 covers 14 residues. CDR3 nucleotides: TGTGCCAGCAGCCGGACAAATACTAACTATGGCTACACCTTC. It codes for CASSRTNTNYGYTF.

This clonotype has more than one count but fewer than ten. CDR3: CASSWGLAGGLAYEQYF. The CDR3 DNA follows: TGTGCCAGCAGTTGGGGACTAGCGGGAGGGCTGGCCTACGAGCAGTACTTC. The chain recombines TRBV28 with TRBJ2-7; 16 bases match TRBD2. Per the germline V gene, CDR1 is MDHEN and CDR2 is SYDVKM. The CDR3 extends over 17 amino acids. V was pared by 4 bases and J by 2 bases, with 5 bases of the junction left unmatched.

This clonotype has ten or more counts. CDR3 nucleotides: TGTGCCAGCAGTTACTCCGGGAACACCATATATTTT. Residues: CASSYSGNTIYF. This chain links TRBV6-6 with TRBJ1-3; D remains unclear. Per germline, CDR1 MNHNY and CDR2 SVGAGI (reference sequence). Deletions cut 0 bases from V and 7 bases from J, with 4 bases between. The CDR3 has 12 residues.

This clonotype has a count of ten or more. The rearrangement uses TRBV25-1 and TRBJ2-7; 8 bases align to TRBD1. CDR3 length: 15 amino acids. Per the germline V gene, CDR1 is MGHDK and CDR2 is SYGVNS. V was pared by 6 bases and J by 2 bases, with 9 bases of the junction left unmatched. The CDR3 bases are TGTGCCAGCAGGGCGGGACAGGTAGACACCTACGAGCAGTACGTC. Translation: CASRAGQVDTYEQYV.

There are many counts of this clonotype. The genes are TRBV11-3 and TRBJ2-1, with TRBD1 matching over 8 bases. This CDR3 contains 15 residues. The ends lost 5 bases at V and 7 bases at J; junction bases unmatched: 10. The germline V gene has CDR1 SGHNT and CDR2 YENEEA. CDR3 nucleotide sequence: TGTGCCAGCAGCCCTGGGACAGGAGAGAGAAATGAGCAGTTCTTC. Encoded protein: CASSPGTGERNEQFF.